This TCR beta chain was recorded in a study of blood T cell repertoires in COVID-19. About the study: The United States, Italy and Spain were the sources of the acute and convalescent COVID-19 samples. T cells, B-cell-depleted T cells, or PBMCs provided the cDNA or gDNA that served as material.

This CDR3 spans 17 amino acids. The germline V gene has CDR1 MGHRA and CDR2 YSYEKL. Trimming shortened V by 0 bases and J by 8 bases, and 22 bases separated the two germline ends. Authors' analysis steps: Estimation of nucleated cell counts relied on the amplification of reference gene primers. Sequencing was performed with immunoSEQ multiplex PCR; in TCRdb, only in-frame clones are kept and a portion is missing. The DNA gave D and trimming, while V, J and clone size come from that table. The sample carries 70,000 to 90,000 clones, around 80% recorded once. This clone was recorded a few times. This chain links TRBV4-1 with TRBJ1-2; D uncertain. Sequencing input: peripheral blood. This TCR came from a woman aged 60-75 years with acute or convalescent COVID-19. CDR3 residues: CASSQEPSREFPIGYTF. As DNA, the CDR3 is TGCGCCAGCAGCCAAGAGCCCTCGCGGGAATTCCCTATCGGCTACACCTTC.